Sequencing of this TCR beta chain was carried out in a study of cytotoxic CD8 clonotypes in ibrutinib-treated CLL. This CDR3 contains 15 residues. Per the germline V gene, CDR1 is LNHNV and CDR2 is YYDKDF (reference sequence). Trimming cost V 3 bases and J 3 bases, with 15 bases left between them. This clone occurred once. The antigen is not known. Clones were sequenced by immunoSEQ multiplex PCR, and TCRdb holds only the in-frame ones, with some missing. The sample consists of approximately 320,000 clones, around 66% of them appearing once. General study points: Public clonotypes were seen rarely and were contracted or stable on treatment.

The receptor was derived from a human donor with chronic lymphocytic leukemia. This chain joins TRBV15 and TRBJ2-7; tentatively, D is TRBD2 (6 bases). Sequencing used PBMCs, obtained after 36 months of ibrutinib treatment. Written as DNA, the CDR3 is TGTGCCACCAGCAGCGCGGGACCCCCCTACTACGAGCAGTACTTC. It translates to CATSSAGPPYYEQYF.